This is a list of T cell receptor beta chains from one sample in a study of PD-L1 blockade in urothelial cancer. The repertoire was sequenced with immunoSEQ multiplex PCR; TCRdb's copy has only in-frame clones and lacks some. Here the sample spans 100,000 to 150,000 clones, around 86% being singletons. This specimen consisted of PBMCs, obtained around atezolizumab (anti-PD-L1) treatment. These receptors all come from a man aged 45 to 65 with urothelial cancer. The CDR3 runs from the conserved cysteine through the conserved F or W. The D gene is left open where the match is weak. For some rows the clone size is stated as once, few or many, or as a class when expanded; others skip it.

>TRBJ1-5|many|TRBD1|TRBV28
TGTGCCAGCAGAAACCCAGGGGGAGGCAATCAGCCCCAGCATTTT
CASRNPGGGNQPQHF
>TRBJ2-3|-|-|TRBV10-3
TGTGCCATCAGTGAGTCGTCGGTCCCTTCGGAGGCGCAGTATTTT
CAISESSVPSEAQYF
>TRBJ2-1|few|TRBD2|TRBV11-3
TGTGCCAGCAGCTTAGATCGGCGTGGGAGGGCCTACAATGAGCAGTTCTTC
CASSLDRRGRAYNEQFF
>TRBJ1-2|-|-|TRBV7-9
TGTGCCAGCAGTCGGTCCACAGGGACTAGCCATTATGGCTACACCTTC
CASSRSTGTSHYGYTF
>TRBJ2-2|-|TRBD2|TRBV11-3
TGTGCCAGCAGCTTGGGGAGGGCCCGCAGGGTACTCTTCTCCGGGGAGCTGTTTTTT
CASSLGRARRVLFSGELFF
>TRBJ2-7|-|TRBD2|TRBV4-2
TGTGCCAGCAGCCATTCCGGGACTAGCGGGATGGGGTCTTTGAACGAGCAGTACTTC
CASSHSGTSGMGSLNEQYF
>TRBJ2-7|-|TRBD2|TRBV28
TGTGCCAGCAGTCTCTGGACTAGCGGAGGGGAGGACTACGAGCAGTACTTC
CASSLWTSGGEDYEQYF
>TRBJ2-1|-|TRBD2|TRBV13
TGTGCCAGCACGGGACTAGCGGGATCTAAAATAACCTCCTACAATGAGCAGTTCTTC
CASTGLAGSKITSYNEQFF
>TRBJ2-1|-|TRBD2|TRBV5-1
TGCGCCAGCAGTATAGCGGGAGGGCCTAGCAATGAGCAGTTCTTC
CASSIAGGPSNEQFF
>TRBJ2-1|-|-|TRBV5-4
TGTGCCAGCAGCCGGCGGGTGGGGAGCTCCTACAATGAGCAGTTCTTC
CASSRRVGSSYNEQFF
>TRBJ2-5|-|-|TRBV6-1
TGTGCCAGCAGTGGCCGACCGCTTGGCGGGATGCCTCAAGAGACCCAGTACTTC
CASSGRPLGGMPQETQYF
>TRBJ2-5|few|-|TRBV5-1
TGCGCCAGCAGCAAGAGGGCAGGGGTTGGGGAAGAGACCCAGTACTTC
CASSKRAGVGEETQYF
>TRBJ2-3|-|TRBD2|TRBV13
TGTGCCAGCAGCACCGAGGACACGGTACCGGGACTAGCGGACTTAGGGCGCACAGATACGCAGTATTTT
CASSTEDTVPGLADLGRTDTQYF
>TRBJ1-5|few|-|TRBV2
TGTGCCAGCAAACGCGATAATCAGCCCCAGCATTTT
CASKRDNQPQHF
>TRBJ2-7|-|-|TRBV4-1
TGCGCCAGCAGCCAAGTTTCCCTACTCCAAGACTCCTACGAGCAGTACTTC
CASSQVSLLQDSYEQYF
>TRBJ2-5|once|TRBD2|TRBV5-1
TGCGCCAGCAGCTTGGCCGGGAGGGCCCTAGAGACCCAGTACTTC
CASSLAGRALETQYF
>TRBJ2-1|-|TRBD2|TRBV5-1
TGCGCCAGCAGCCCCCGACTAGCGGGAGATGGTGAGCAGTTCTTC
CASSPRLAGDGEQFF
>TRBJ1-2|-|-|TRBV18
TGTGCCAGCTCACCACTTGCGGACTATGGCTACACCTTC
CASSPLADYGYTF
>TRBJ2-1|once|TRBD2|TRBV18
TGTGCCAGCTCTCCTGGACTAGCGGGAGGATTATATGAGCAGTTCTTC
CASSPGLAGGLYEQFF
>TRBJ2-3|-|TRBD2|TRBV6-6
TGTGCCAGCACGGGCGGGAGGGCAGATACGCAGTATTTT
CASTGGRADTQYF
>TRBJ2-1|-|TRBD2|TRBV11-2
TGTGCCAGCAGCTTAGGCCCACTAGCGGGTTACAATGAGCAGTTCTTC
CASSLGPLAGYNEQFF
>TRBJ1-1|-|TRBD1|TRBV28
TGTGCCAGCAGCCGACAGGGGATGAACACTGAAGCTTTCTTT
CASSRQGMNTEAFF
>TRBJ2-1|-|TRBD1|TRBV4-1
TGCGCCAGCAGCCAGGGACAGGGGTCCTACAATGAGCAGTTCTTC
CASSQGQGSYNEQFF